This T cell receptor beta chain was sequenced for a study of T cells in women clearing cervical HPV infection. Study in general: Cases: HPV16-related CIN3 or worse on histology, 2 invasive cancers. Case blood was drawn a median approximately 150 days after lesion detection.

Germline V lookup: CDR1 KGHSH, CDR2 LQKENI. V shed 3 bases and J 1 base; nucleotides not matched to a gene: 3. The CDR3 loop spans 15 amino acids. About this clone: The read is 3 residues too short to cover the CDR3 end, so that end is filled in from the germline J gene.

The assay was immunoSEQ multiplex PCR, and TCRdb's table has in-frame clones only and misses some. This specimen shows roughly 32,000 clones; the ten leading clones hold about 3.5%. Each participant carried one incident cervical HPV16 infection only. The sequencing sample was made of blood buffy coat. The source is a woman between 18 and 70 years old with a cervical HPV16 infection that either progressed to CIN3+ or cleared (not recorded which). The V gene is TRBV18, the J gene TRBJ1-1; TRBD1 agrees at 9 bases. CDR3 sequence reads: CASSPTDRGNTEAFF. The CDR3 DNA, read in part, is TGTGCCAGCTCACCTACGGACAGGGGGAACACTGAA.